This TCR beta chain was found in a study of blood T cells in healthy people across ages. Germline assignment: CDR1 DFQATT and CDR2 SNEGSKA (reference sequence). There are 17 residues in the CDR3. With respect to this clonotype: Its matching antigen is unknown.

A second PCR, run for about 6 to 11 cycles, used a sample-barcoded 5' primer plus a J-beta primer mix. From the 5' RACE reads, TCRdb called clonotypes with MiXCR, one entry per CDR3 protein. The top ten clones hold approximately 2% of a sample with roughly 2 million distinct CDR3 sequences, 49% of them seen once. Study-level points and caveats: Aged donors had fewer naive CD4+ cells and lower diversity than long-lived donors. Samples with more naive T cells showed higher observed beta diversity.

The TCR sequence derives from a woman between 40 and 55 years old in good health. Input material: blood. The chain uses TRBV20-1 and TRBJ2-5; 13 bases match TRBD2. The last part of the DNA fits TRBJ2-7 better; the J call may be wrong. CDR3 sequence reads: CSAGLAGAQGFQYEQYF. For the CDR3, the DNA is TGCAGTGCTGGACTAGCGGGGGCTCAGGGGTTCCAATACGAGCAGTACTTC.